A single sample gave rise to the 4 T cell receptor beta chains below, sequenced in a study of vaccination and CD4 T cells after COVID-19. Researchers used the Oncomine TCR Beta short-read assay to sequence DNA from cultured CD4+ T cells. Each CDR3 protein is one row after TCRdb ran MiXCR on the PCR reads. The table lists about 4,900 distinct CDR3 sequences, more than 25% of them singletons. For these receptors, no antigen is known. Treatment described: approximately nine-day PBMC culture with coronavirus spike peptide pools or control peptides (ViraFEST assay). Investigators obtained the unexposed donor's CD4+ T cells before the COVID-19 pandemic (2011-2018). The sample was CD4+ T cells from blood, cultured in vitro. The source is a human donor in good health.

The chain uses TRBV30 and TRBJ1-2; 10 bases fit TRBD1. The CDR3 is 12 residues long. CDR1 GTSNPN and CDR2 SVGIG come from the germline V gene (reference sequence). V gave up 2 bases and J gave up 8 bases; unmatched junction bases: 2. The CDR3 DNA reads as TGTGCCTGGAGTCCGGGACAGGGGGGCTACACCTTC. The encoded protein is CAWSPGQGGYTF.

This clonotype was seen only a few times. The chain employs TRBV12-3 or TRBV12-4 and TRBJ2-7; D is unresolved. Trimming took off 5 bases at V and 4 bases at J, with 12 bases between the two ends. The CDR3 extends over 13 amino acids. The chain's CDR3 is CASSPTTNYEQYF. The CDR3 bases are TGTGCCAGCAGTCCTACTACAAATTACGAGCAGTACTTC.

The V and J genes are TRBV19 and TRBJ1-2; 8 bases are shared with TRBD1. The trim removed 3 bases at V and 5 bases at J, leaving 5 bases unmatched. The CDR3 is made up of 14 amino acids. CDR1 and CDR2 (germline): LNHDA, SQIVND (reference sequence). This chain's CDR3 is CASSISGQAYGYTF. CDR3 sequence (DNA): TGTGCCAGTAGTATTTCGGGACAGGCTTATGGCTACACCTTC. Together with reference TRBV19 and TRBJ1-2, the CDR3 gives the full variable domain: DGGITQSPKYLFRKEGQNVTLSCEQNLNHDAMYWYRQDPGQGLRLIYYSQIVNDFQKGDIAEGYSVSREKKESFPLTVTSAQKNPTAFYLCASSISGQAYGYTFGSGTRLTVV.

This clonotype has just a few counts. V and J are TRBV10-3 and TRBJ1-1; maybe TRBD1 (6 bases). The CDR3 spans 16 residues. V was shortened by 3 bases and J by 5 bases, with 19 bases between the two germline ends. In germline, CDR1 is ENHRY, CDR2 SYGVKD. Here the CDR3 DNA reads TGTGCCATCAGTGATATAACTACAGGGAGGAAAACTGAAGCTTTCTTT. Translation gives CAISDITTGRKTEAFF.